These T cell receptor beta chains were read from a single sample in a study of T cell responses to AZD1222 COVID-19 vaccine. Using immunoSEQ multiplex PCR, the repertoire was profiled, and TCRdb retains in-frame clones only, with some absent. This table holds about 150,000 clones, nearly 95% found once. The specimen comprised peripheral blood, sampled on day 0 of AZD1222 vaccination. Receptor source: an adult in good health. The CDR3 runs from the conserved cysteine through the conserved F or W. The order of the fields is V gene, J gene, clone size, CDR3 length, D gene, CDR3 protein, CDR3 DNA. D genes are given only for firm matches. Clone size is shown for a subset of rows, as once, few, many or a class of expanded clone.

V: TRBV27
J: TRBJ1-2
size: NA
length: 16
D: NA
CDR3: CASSTDPDPANYGYTF
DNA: TGTGCCAGCAGTACCGACCCGGACCCGGCTAACTATGGCTACACCTTC

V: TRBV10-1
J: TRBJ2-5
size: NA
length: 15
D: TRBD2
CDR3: CASSEGLAGIETQYF
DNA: TGCGCCAGCAGTGAGGGACTAGCGGGAATAGAGACCCAGTACTTC

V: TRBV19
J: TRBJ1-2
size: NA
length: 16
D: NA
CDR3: CASSIPPGGLNYGYTF
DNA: TGTGCCAGTAGTATCCCTCCGGGGGGTTTAAACTATGGCTACACCTTC

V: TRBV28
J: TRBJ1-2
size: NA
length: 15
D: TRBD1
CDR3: CASSLTNNRGHGYTF
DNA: TGTGCCAGCAGCCTTACAAACAACAGGGGTCATGGCTACACCTTC

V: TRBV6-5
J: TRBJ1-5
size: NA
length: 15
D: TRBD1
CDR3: CASSYSGRGNQPQHF
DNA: TGTGCCAGCAGTTACTCGGGCAGGGGGAATCAGCCCCAGCATTTT

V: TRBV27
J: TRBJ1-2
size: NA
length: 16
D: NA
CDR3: CASSLKSGVLNYGYTF
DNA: TGTGCCAGCAGTTTAAAGAGTGGGGTTCTTAACTATGGCTACACCTTC

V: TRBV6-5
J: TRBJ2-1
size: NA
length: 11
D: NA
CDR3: CASSLTGEQFF
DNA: TGTGCCAGCAGCCTCACAGGTGAGCAGTTCTTC

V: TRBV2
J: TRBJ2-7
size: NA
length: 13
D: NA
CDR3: CASSGQGTHEQYF
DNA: TGTGCCAGCAGTGGGCAGGGGACCCACGAGCAGTACTTC

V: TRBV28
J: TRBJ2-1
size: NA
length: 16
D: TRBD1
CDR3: CASSYYRGRSYNEQFF
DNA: TGTGCCAGCAGTTACTACAGGGGGCGGTCCTACAATGAGCAGTTCTTC

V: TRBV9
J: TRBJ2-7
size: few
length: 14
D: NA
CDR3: CASSVGVSSYEQYF
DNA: TGTGCCAGCAGCGTAGGCGTAAGCTCCTACGAGCAGTACTTC

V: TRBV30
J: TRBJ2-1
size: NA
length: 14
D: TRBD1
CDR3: CAWKPPGQTNEQFF
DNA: TGTGCCTGGAAGCCCCCGGGACAGACTAATGAGCAGTTCTTC

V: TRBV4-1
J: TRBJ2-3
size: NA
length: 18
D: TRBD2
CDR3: CASSRRGLAGDSIDTQYF
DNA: TGCGCCAGCAGCCGTCGAGGACTAGCGGGAGATAGTATAGATACGCAGTATTTT

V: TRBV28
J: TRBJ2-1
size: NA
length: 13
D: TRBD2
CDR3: CASSSGRVNEQFF
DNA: TGTGCCAGCAGTAGCGGGAGGGTGAATGAGCAGTTCTTC

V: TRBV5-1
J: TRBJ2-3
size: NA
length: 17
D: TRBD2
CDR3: CASSLVRLAGETDTQYF
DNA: TGCGCCAGCAGCTTGGTACGGCTAGCGGGAGAAACAGATACGCAGTATTTT

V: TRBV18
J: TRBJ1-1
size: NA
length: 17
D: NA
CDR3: CASSPPMNGGSGTEAFF
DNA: TGTGCCAGCTCACCACCCATGAATGGGGGTAGCGGCACTGAAGCTTTCTTT

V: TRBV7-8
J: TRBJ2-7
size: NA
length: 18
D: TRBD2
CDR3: CASGPRRFNSGREYEQYF
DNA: TGTGCCAGCGGACCAAGACGGTTTAATAGCGGGAGGGAATACGAGCAGTACTTC

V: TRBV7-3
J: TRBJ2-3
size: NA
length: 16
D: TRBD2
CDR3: CASSPYERDSTDTQYF
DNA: TGTGCCAGCAGCCCGTACGAGCGGGACAGCACAGATACGCAGTATTTT

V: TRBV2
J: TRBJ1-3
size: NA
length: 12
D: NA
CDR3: CASRTDGNTIYF
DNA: TGTGCCAGCAGGACAGATGGAAACACCATATATTTT

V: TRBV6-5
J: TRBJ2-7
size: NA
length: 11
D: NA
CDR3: CASRQGHEQYF
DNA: TGTGCCAGCAGACAGGGTCACGAGCAGTACTTC

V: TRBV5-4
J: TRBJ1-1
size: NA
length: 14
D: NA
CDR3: CASSLGGMNTEAFF
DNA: TGTGCCAGCAGCTTAGGTGGGATGAACACTGAAGCTTTCTTT

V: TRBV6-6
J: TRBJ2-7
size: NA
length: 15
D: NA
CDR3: CASSYSTGSPYEQYF
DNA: TGTGCCAGCAGTTACTCGACAGGTTCCCCCTACGAGCAGTACTTC

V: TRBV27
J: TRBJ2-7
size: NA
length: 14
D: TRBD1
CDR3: CASSFRTGPYEQYF
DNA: TGTGCCAGCAGTTTCCGGACAGGTCCCTACGAGCAGTACTTC

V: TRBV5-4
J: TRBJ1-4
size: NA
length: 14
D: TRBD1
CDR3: CATQQGTDNEKLFF
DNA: TGTGCCACCCAACAGGGGACGGATAATGAAAAACTGTTTTTT

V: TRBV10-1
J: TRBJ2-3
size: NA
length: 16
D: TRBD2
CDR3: CASSEGSGGSTDTQYF
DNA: TGCGCCAGCAGTGAAGGTAGCGGGGGCAGCACAGATACGCAGTATTTT

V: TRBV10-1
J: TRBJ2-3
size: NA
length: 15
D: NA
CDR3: CASSESTAGRDTQYF
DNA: TGCGCCAGCAGTGAGTCGACGGCGGGCCGGGATACGCAGTATTTT

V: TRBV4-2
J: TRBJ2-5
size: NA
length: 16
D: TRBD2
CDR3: CASSQTTSGGAETQYF
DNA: TGTGCCAGCAGCCAGACGACTAGCGGGGGGGCAGAGACCCAGTACTTC

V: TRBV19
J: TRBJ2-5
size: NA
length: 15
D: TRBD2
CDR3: CASSSGLAGEETQYF
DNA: TGTGCCAGTAGTTCCGGTCTAGCGGGGGAAGAGACCCAGTACTTC

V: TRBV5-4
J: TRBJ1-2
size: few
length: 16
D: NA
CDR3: CASSLNPERINYGYTF
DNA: TGTGCCAGCAGCTTGAATCCGGAAAGAATTAACTATGGCTACACCTTC